A single T cell receptor (beta chain) is shown here with its context. The record originates from a study of blood T cell repertoires in COVID-19. Background on the study: Samples representing acute and convalescent COVID-19 were sourced from the United States, Italy and Spain. T cells, B-cell-depleted T cells, or PBMCs supplied cDNA or gDNA.

This CDR3 region has 18 residues. With V trimmed by 1 base and J by 5 bases, 9 bases remained unmatched. The germline V gene encodes CDR1 LGHNT and CDR2 FRNRAP. In the source study's methods: Nucleated cell counts were estimated from reference gene primer amplification. Clones were read by immunoSEQ multiplex PCR, and TCRdb kept only the in-frame ones, dropping some. V, J and clone size were drawn from that table, and D and trimming were deduced from the DNA. The sample yields approximately 97,000 clones, approximately 86% seen once. This sequence was found in a man over 45 with active or convalescent COVID-19. The sample taken for sequencing was peripheral blood. The gene calls are TRBV12-5 and TRBJ1-6; 9 bases fit TRBD1. CDR3 amino acids: CASGLDHPGQGDNSPLHF. The DNA for the CDR3 is TGTGCTAGTGGTTTGGACCACCCGGGACAGGGAGATAATTCACCCCTCCACTTT.